A selection of T cell receptor beta chains follows, all from one sample in a study of radiation and T cells in renal cell carcinoma. Repertoires were generated with immunoSEQ multiplex PCR, while TCRdb's copy carries only in-frame clones and drops some. The table shows approximately 90,000 clones, with 75% to 90% occurring only once. Sequencing was performed on blood, taken from a patient whose treatment included radiotherapy and nephrectomy. Source of these receptors: a man between 50 and 59 years old with renal cell carcinoma. Both conserved end residues are part of each CDR3. A D gene is named only where the DNA matches it firmly. Not all rows give a size; the values are once, few, many and, for expanded clones, a class.

d_call	j_call	v_call	clone_size	cdr3_aa	cdr3_nt
-	TRBJ1-6	TRBV2	-	CASRGGPSYNSPLHF	TGTGCCAGCAGGGGAGGCCCGAGCTATAATTCACCCCTCCACTTT
-	TRBJ1-1	TRBV20-1	few	CSAGRGAEAFF	TGCAGTGCTGGACGCGGAGCCGAAGCTTTCTTT
-	TRBJ1-2	TRBV5-1	-	CASSTPGQSGGYTF	TGCGCCAGCAGTACTCCGGGACAATCTGGAGGCTACACCTTC
TRBD1	TRBJ1-5	TRBV2	-	CASSERMTGSSVGNQPQHF	TGTGCCAGCAGTGAGAGGATGACAGGGTCCAGTGTTGGCAATCAGCCCCAGCATTTT
-	TRBJ1-6	TRBV10-1	-	CASRRTDVSYNSPLHF	TGCGCCAGCCGTCGGACGGACGTCTCCTATAATTCACCCCTCCACTTT
TRBD1	TRBJ2-5	TRBV29-1	-	CSVRRDRGKETQYF	TGCAGCGTTAGGAGGGACAGGGGGAAAGAGACCCAGTACTTC
-	TRBJ2-1	TRBV6-1	-	CASKGRVNNEQFF	TGTGCCAGCAAGGGACGAGTGAACAATGAGCAGTTCTTC
TRBD1	TRBJ2-2	TRBV4-1	-	CASSQWTGLVGELFF	TGCGCCAGCAGCCAATGGACAGGGTTGGTCGGGGAGCTGTTTTTT
TRBD2	TRBJ2-5	TRBV6-6	-	CASSRTRAETQYF	TGTGCCAGCAGCAGGACTAGGGCGGAGACCCAGTACTTC
-	TRBJ1-2	TRBV5-6	-	CASSWALQQNYGYTF	TGTGCCAGCAGCTGGGCACTCCAGCAAAACTATGGCTACACCTTC
TRBD1	TRBJ1-4	TRBV4-1	-	CASSLQGTGSPEKLFF	TGCGCCAGCAGCCTACAGGGGACAGGGAGCCCTGAAAAACTGTTTTTT
-	TRBJ1-6	TRBV6-5	few	CASSYSASYNSPLHF	TGTGCCAGCAGTTACTCGGCCTCCTATAATTCACCCCTCCACTTT
-	TRBJ2-1	TRBV2	-	CASKTIGEQFF	TGTGCCAGCAAGACTATAGGCGAGCAGTTCTTC
-	TRBJ1-1	TRBV6-1	-	CASRDTKNTEAFF	TGTGCCAGCAGGGACACGAAGAACACTGAAGCTTTCTTT
-	TRBJ1-4	TRBV19	-	CASSTPRGANEKLFF	TGTGCCAGTAGCACGCCAAGGGGAGCGAACGAAAAACTGTTTTTT
-	TRBJ2-2	TRBV5-4	-	CASSLSGSGNTGELFF	TGTGCCAGCAGCTTGTCGGGTAGCGGGAACACCGGGGAGCTGTTTTTT
TRBD1	TRBJ1-5	TRBV19	-	CASSREGQVNQPQHF	TGTGCCAGTAGTCGGGAGGGACAGGTCAATCAGCCCCAGCATTTT
-	TRBJ2-5	TRBV25-1	few	CASSAGTYKETQYF	TGTGCCAGCAGTGCAGGGACATATAAAGAGACCCAGTACTTC
-	TRBJ1-5	TRBV30	few	CAWSVRQGILSNQPQHF	TGTGCCTGGAGTGTTCGTCAGGGGATACTTAGCAATCAGCCCCAGCATTTT
-	TRBJ1-4	TRBV27	-	CASSLRAATNEKLFF	TGTGCCAGCAGTTTAAGGGCAGCAACTAATGAAAAACTGTTTTTT
-	TRBJ2-7	TRBV7-3	-	CASSWVPSGPYEQYF	TGTGCCAGCAGCTGGGTCCCCAGCGGCCCCTACGAGCAGTACTTC
-	TRBJ2-1	TRBV6-1	-	CASSEGRGSYNEQFF	TGTGCCAGCAGTGAAGGGAGGGGCTCCTACAATGAGCAGTTCTTC
-	TRBJ1-1	TRBV5-1	-	CASSLVSAGMGKNTEAFF	TGCGCCAGCAGCTTGGTGTCCGCAGGGATGGGCAAGAACACTGAAGCTTTCTTT